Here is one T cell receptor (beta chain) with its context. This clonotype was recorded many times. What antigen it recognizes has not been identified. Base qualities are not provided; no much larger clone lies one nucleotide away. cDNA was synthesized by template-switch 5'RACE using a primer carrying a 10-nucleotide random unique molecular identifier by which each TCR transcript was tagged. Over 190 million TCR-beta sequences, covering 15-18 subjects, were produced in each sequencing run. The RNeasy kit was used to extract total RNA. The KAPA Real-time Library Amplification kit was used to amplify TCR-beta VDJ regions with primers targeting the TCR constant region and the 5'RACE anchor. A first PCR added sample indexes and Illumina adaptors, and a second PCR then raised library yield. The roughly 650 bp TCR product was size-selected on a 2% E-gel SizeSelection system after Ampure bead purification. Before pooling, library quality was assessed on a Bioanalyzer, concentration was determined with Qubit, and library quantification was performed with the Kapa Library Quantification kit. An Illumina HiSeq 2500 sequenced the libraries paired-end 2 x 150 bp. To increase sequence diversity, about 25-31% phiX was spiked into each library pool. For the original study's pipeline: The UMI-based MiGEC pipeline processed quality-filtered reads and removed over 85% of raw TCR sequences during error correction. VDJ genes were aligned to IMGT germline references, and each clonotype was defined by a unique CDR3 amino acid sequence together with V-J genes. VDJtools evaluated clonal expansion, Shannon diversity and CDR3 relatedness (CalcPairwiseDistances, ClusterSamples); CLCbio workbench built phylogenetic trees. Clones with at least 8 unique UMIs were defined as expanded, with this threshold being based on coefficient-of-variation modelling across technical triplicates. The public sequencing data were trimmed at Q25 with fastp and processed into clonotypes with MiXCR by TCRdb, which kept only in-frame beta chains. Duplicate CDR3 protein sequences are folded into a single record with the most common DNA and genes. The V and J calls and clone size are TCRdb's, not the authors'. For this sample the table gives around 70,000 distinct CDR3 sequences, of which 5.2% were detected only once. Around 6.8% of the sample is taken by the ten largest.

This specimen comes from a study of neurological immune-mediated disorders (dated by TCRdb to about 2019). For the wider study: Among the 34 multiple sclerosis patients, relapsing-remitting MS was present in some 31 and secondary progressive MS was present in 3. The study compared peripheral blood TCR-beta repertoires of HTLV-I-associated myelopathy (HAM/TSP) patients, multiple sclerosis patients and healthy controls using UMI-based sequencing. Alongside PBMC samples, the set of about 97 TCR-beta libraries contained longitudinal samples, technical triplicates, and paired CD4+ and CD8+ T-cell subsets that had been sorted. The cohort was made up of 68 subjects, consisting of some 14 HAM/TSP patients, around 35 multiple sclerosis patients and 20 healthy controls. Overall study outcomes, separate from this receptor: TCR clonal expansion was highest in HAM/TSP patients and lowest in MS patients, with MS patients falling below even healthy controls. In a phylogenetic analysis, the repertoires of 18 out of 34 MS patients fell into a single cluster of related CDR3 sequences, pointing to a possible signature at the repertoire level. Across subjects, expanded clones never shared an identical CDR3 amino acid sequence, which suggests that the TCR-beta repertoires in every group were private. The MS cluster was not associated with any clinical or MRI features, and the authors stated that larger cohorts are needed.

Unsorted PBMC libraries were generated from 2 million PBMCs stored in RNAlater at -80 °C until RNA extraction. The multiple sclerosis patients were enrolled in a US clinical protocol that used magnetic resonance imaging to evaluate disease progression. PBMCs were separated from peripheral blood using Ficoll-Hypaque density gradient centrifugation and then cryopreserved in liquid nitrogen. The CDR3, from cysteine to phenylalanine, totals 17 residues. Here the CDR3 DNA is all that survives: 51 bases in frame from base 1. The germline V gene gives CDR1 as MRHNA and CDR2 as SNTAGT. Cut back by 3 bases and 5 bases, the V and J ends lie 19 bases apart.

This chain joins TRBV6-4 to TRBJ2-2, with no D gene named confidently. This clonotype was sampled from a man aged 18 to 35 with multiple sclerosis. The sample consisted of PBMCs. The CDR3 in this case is CASSENRLMSPTGELFF. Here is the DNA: TGTGCCAGCAGTGAGAATAGACTTATGAGCCCGACCGGGGAGCTGTTTTTT.